Below are 12 T cell receptor beta chains sequenced from a single sample in a study of cytomegalovirus exposure and HLA in healthy donors. The study ran its PCR with 60 Vbeta and 13 Jbeta primers. The protocol was immunoSEQ multiplex PCR, while the TCRdb copy is restricted to in-frame clones and leaves out a portion. The repertoire has fewer than 200,000 clones, just under 80% of them found once; the top ten carry less than 3.5%. Sequenced input: PBMCs. All receptors derive from a female donor in good health and CMV-seronegative.

Remarks on this clone: Other DNA sequences in this specimen translate into the identical CDR3. The rearrangement uses TRBV7-8 and TRBJ2-7, with D tentatively TRBD2 (5 bases). The CDR3 loop spans 13 amino acids. Trimming cost V 3 bases and J 6 bases, with 12 bases left between them. Germline CDR1 is SGHVS and CDR2 is FQNEAQ. The CDR3, as DNA: TGTGCCAGCAGCTTGGCGGGTGCCGGCGAGCAGTACTTC. Its protein is CASSLAGAGEQYF.

Only one count was recorded for this clone. The J gene is TRBJ2-1, the V gene TRBV29-1; the match to TRBD2 covers 7 bases. The CDR3 is made up of 12 amino acids. Losses at the gene ends were 4 bases for V and 9 bases for J; bases not matched to a gene: 6. Germline V gene data show CDR1 as SQVTM and CDR2 as ANQGSEA. In DNA form, the CDR3 reads TGCAGCGTTGGGCGGGGGACGGGTGAGCAGTTCTTC. Translating gives CSVGRGTGEQFF.

CDR3 sequence: CASSRTSGGSNNYEQYF. The CDR3 nucleotides read TGTGCCAGCAGTCGGACTAGCGGGGGCTCCAATAACTACGAGCAGTACTTC. The chain couples TRBV11-2 to TRBJ2-7, with 13 bases that match TRBD2. The V gene's germline CDR1 is SGHAT and CDR2 FQNNGV. With V trimmed by 6 bases and J by 3 bases, 11 bases remained unmatched. This CDR3 spans 17 amino acids.

The chain employs TRBV18 and TRBJ2-7; TRBD2 matches at 9 bases. The CDR3 is 16 amino acids. The V and J ends lost 1 base and 4 bases, in that order; junction bases with no gene match: 8. Germline V gene lookup returns CDR1 KGHSH and CDR2 LQKENI. The CDR3 region is CASSPLAGLAVYEQYF. The CDR3 DNA is TGTGCCAGCTCACCACTGGCGGGACTAGCAGTTTACGAGCAGTACTTC. Together with reference TRBV18 and TRBJ2-7, the CDR3 gives the full variable domain: NAGVMQNPRHLVRRRGQEARLRCSPMKGHSHVYWYRQLPEEGLKFMVYLQKENIIDESGMPKERFSAEFPKEGPSILRIQQVVRGDSAAYFCASSPLAGLAVYEQYFGPGTRLTVT.

This clone showed up just a few times. The gene calls are TRBV13 and TRBJ2-7; a possible D gene is TRBD1 (5 bases). The CDR3 consists of 14 residues. Germline CDR1 PRHDT, CDR2 FYEKMQ (reference sequence). The V and J ends lost 5 bases and 0 bases respectively, with 11 bases between them. CDR3 nucleotides: TGTGCCAGCAGCGGGGCGGCCAGCTCCTACGAGCAGTACTTC. Translating it yields CASSGAASSYEQYF.

The chain has TRBV11-2 and TRBJ2-5; TRBD1 aligns across 7 bases. CDR1 SGHAT and CDR2 FQNNGV come from the germline V gene. The CDR3 has 16 amino acids. J gave up 1 base and V 5 bases, and 10 bases lay outside the gene matches. The DNA of the CDR3 is TGTGCCAGCAGCCGCAGCCCGGGACAGAGCCAAGAGACCCAGTACTTC. Residues: CASSRSPGQSQETQYF.

This sequence joins TRBV18 and TRBJ1-1; TRBD1 is a possible D gene (5 bases). V shed 1 base and J shed 1 base, with 10 bases lying between them. Germline values: CDR1 KGHSH, CDR2 LQKENI. CDR3 size: 15 residues. The CDR3 protein is CASSPQGQGNTEAFF. In nucleotides, the CDR3 is TGTGCCAGCTCACCACAGGGGCAGGGGAACACTGAAGCTTTCTTT.

This chain connects TRBV9 to TRBJ2-1, with 7 nucleotides matching TRBD2. Looked up from germline, CDR1 is SGDLS and CDR2 is YYNGEE. Trimming removed 3 bases from V and 9 bases from J; junction bases left unmatched: 6. This CDR3 is built from 13 residues. The CDR3, as DNA: TGTGCCAGCAGCGGGGGGGGAATAGTTGAGCAGTTCTTC. Its protein product is CASSGGGIVEQFF.

This chain uses TRBV7-6 with TRBJ1-3, with D perhaps matching TRBD1 (5 bases). The CDR3 sequence is 17 residues long. Germline CDR1 and CDR2: SGHVS and FNYEAQ. Deletions cut 1 base from V and 1 base from J, with 14 bases between. Here the CDR3 reads CASSLDVPGHSGNTIYF. The CDR3 region has the DNA TGTGCCAGCAGCTTAGATGTTCCAGGGCATTCTGGAAACACCATATATTTT.

This clone was recorded only once. The chain uses TRBV7-9 and TRBJ2-3; the match to TRBD1 covers 10 bases. V trimming: 6 bases; J trimming: 4 bases; junction bases outside the gene matches: 10. Germline V gene data show CDR1 as SEHNR and CDR2 as FQNEAQ (reference sequence). The CDR3 contains 16 residues. The CDR3 here is CASRPRDRGLADTQYF. Here the CDR3 DNA reads TGTGCCAGCAGACCCCGGGACAGGGGTTTGGCAGATACGCAGTATTTT.

V gene TRBV30 combines with J gene TRBJ1-1; 12 bases line up with TRBD1. The trim removed 8 bases at V and 8 bases at J, leaving 12 bases unmatched. The CDR3 runs to 14 residues. Germline CDR1 and CDR2: GTSNPN and SVGIG (reference sequence). DNA of the CDR3: TGTGCCACTGAGCCCGGGACAGGGGGCACGGAAGCTTTCTTT. Amino acids: CATEPGTGGTEAFF.

This clone was found once. Germline is not matched at one junction end, which may reflect a read error. This chain links TRBV7-7 with TRBJ1-3; D ambiguous. CDR3 size: 13 residues. From germline, CDR1 is SSHAT and CDR2 FNYEAQ (reference sequence). The CDR3 sequence is CASSSGVGNTIYF. CDR3 nucleotide sequence: TGTGCTAGCAGCTCGGGTGTTGGGAACACCATATATTTT.